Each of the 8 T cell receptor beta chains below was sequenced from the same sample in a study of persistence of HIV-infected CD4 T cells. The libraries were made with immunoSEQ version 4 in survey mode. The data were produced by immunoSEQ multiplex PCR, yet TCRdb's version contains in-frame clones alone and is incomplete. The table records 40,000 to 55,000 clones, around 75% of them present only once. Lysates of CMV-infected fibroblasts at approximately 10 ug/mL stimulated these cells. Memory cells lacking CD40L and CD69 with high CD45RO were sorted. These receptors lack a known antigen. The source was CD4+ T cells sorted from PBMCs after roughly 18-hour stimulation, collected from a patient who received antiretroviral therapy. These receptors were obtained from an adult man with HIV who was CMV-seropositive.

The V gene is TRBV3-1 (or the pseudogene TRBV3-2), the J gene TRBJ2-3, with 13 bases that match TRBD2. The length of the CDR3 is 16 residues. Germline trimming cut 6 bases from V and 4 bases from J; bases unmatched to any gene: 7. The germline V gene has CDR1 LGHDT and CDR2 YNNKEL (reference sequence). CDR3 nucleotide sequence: TGTGCCAGCAGGCTATTTACTAGCGGGGGGGCAGATACGCAGTATTTT. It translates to CASRLFTSGGADTQYF.

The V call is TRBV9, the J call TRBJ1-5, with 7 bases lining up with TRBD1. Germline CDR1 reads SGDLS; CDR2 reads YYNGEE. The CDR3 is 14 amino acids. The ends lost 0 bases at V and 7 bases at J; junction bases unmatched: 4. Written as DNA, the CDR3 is TGTGCCAGCAGCGTAGAGGAAGGGGGCCAGCCCCAGCATTTT. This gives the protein CASSVEEGGQPQHF.

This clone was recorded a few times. The CDR3 DNA follows: TGTGCCAGCAGCAGGACAGGCAACTATGGCTACACCTTC. Translation gives CASSRTGNYGYTF. The V gene is TRBV7-9, the J gene TRBJ1-2; 7 bases fit TRBD1. The germline gives CDR1 SEHNR, CDR2 FQNEAQ (reference sequence). The CDR3 runs 13 residues. J was trimmed by 2 bases and V by 5 bases; bases with no gene match: 2.

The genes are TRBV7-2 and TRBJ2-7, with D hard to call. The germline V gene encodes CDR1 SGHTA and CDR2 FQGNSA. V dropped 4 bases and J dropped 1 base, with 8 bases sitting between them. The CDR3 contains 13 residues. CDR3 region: CASSSYPSYEQYF. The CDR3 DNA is TGTGCCAGCAGCTCCTACCCTTCCTACGAGCAGTACTTC. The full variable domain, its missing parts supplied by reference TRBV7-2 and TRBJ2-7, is GAGVSQSPSNKVTEKGKDVELRCDPISGHTALYWYRQSLGQGLEFLIYFQGNSAPDKSGLPSDRFSAERTGGSVSTLTIQRTQQEDSAVYLCASSSYPSYEQYFGPGTRLTVT.

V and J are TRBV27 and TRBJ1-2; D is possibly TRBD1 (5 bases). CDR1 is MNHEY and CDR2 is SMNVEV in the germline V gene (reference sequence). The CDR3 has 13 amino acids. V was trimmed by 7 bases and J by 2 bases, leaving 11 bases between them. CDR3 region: CASNPQENYGYTF. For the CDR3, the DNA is TGTGCCAGCAATCCACAGGAAAACTATGGCTACACCTTC.

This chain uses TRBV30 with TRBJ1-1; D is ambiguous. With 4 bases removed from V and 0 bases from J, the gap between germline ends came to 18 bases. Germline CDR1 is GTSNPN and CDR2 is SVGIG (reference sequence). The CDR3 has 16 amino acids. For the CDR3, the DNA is TGTGCCTGGATCTCTCCCGGACTGCGCATGAACACTGAAGCTTTCTTT. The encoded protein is CAWISPGLRMNTEAFF.

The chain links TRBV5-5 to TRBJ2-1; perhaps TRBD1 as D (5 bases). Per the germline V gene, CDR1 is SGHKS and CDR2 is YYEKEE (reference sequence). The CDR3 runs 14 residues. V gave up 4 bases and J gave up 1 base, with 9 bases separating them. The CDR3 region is CASSMTVSYNEQFF. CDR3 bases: TGTGCCAGCAGCATGACAGTTTCCTACAATGAGCAGTTCTTC.

The CDR3 here is CSVQTTGSYEQYF. The CDR3 region has the DNA TGCAGCGTGCAAACGACAGGGTCCTACGAGCAGTACTTC. The V call is TRBV29-1, the J call TRBJ2-7; 7 nucleotides agree with TRBD1. Germline loops: CDR1 SQVTM, CDR2 ANQGSEA. This CDR3 is built from 13 residues. Losses at the gene ends were 6 bases for V and 1 base for J; bases not matched to a gene: 6.